This T cell receptor beta chain was captured in a study of blood T cells in healthy people across ages. Study findings and constraints: It was the long-lived donors that had more naive CD4+ cells and higher diversity than aged donors.

As to this clonotype: What it recognizes is unknown.

Then a second PCR, running about 6 to 12 cycles, was carried out with a sample-barcoded 5' primer and a J-beta primer mix. Samples each returned at least 2.5 million CDR3-containing paired-end reads. One entry per CDR3 protein results from TCRdb running MiXCR on the 5' RACE reads. The repertoire holds some 1.4 million distinct CDR3 sequences, around two fifths seen once, with around 8% in the top ten. This CDR3 is 11 amino acids long. Germline V gene lookup returns CDR1 SQVTM and CDR2 ANQGSEA. Trimming removed 2 bases at V and 8 bases at J, with 7 bases between. V gene TRBV29-1 combines with J gene TRBJ1-3; no reliable D call. Source material: blood. The clonotype originates from a woman between 18 and 29 years old in good health. CDR3 loop: CSVEIDYTIYF. The CDR3 nucleotides read TGCAGCGTTGAAATAGACTACACCATATATTTT.